This T cell receptor beta chain was retrieved from a study of beta chain features in type 1 diabetes. Study summary: Cell yields, gender and age were similar in healthy donors and patients.

J was trimmed by 6 bases and V by 3 bases; bases with no gene match: 6. The CDR3 runs 16 residues. CDR1 and CDR2 (germline): SGDLS, YYNGEE. The sequenced template was cDNA made from the entire isolated RNA. Around 4 million reads per sample were averaged for naive, central memory and regulatory samples. TCRdb keeps only in-frame clones here, not all; method: immunoSEQ multiplex PCR. This table has about 150,000 clones, about 13% appearing once. Sorting that relied on CD45RO/CCR7/CD25/CD127/CD95/CD27 yielded CD4+ naive, central memory, regulatory and stem cell-like memory cells. Study-level results: Significant though moderate, a shortening of TCRB CDR3s appeared in all four CD4+ subsets of Type 1 diabetes patients. In these data, an HLA type influence on TCRB rearrangement remained unresolved.

This clone was detected only a few times. Its antigen is currently unknown. The TCR was taken from a man between 18 and 35 years old with type 1 diabetes. The chain recombines TRBV9 with TRBJ1-6; 10 bases are a match to TRBD1. Sequenced material: central memory CD4+ T cells from blood. The CDR3 nucleotides are TGTGCCAGCAGCGGACAGGGGGCACCAATTAATTCACCCCTCCACTTT. It is translated as CASSGQGAPINSPLHF. The entire variable domain, with the rest obtained from reference TRBV9 and TRBJ1-6, is as follows: DSGVTQTPKHLITATGQRVTLRCSPRSGDLSVYWYQQSLDQGLQFLIQYYNGEERAKGNILERFSAQQFPDLHSELNLSSLELGDSALYFCASSGQGAPINSPLHFGNGTRLTVT.